These 5 T cell receptor beta chains originate from one sample sequenced in a study of identical twins. MiXCR, applied by TCRdb to the 5' RACE reads, yields one record per CDR3 protein. The table has 400,000 to 500,000 distinct CDR3 sequences, around 15% seen once. The sample also formed part of further work on yellow fever vaccine responses in identical twins.

Sequences were obtained from CD4+ T cells sorted from blood. These receptors came from a woman aged 18-29 years in good health.

This clonotype was recorded at least ten times. The chain joins TRBV4-3 to TRBJ2-1, with no clear D. The CDR3 length is 13 residues. Trimming cost V 0 bases and J 6 bases, with 6 bases left between them. Looked up from germline, CDR1 is LGHNA and CDR2 is YSLEER. CDR3 amino acids: CASSQEEGNEQFF. The DNA for the CDR3 is TGCGCCAGCAGCCAAGAAGAAGGCAATGAGCAGTTCTTC.

The chain employs TRBV6-1 and TRBJ2-5; 9 bases line up with TRBD2. V shed 7 bases and J 2 bases; nucleotides not matched to a gene: 14. Germline V gene sequence: CDR1 MNHNS, CDR2 SASEGT. This CDR3 is built from 17 residues. The CDR3 DNA is TGTGCCAGCACCCGTTTACCCCGACTAGCGGAACAAGAGACCCAGTACTTC. It encodes CASTRLPRLAEQETQYF.

The rearrangement joins TRBV2 to TRBJ2-5; 7 bases agree with TRBD1. This CDR3 has 12 amino acids. With V trimmed by 8 bases and J by 3 bases, 3 bases remained unmatched. The germline gives CDR1 SNHLY, CDR2 FYNNEI. The CDR3 protein is CASGTAKETQYF. The CDR3 nucleotides are TGTGCCAGCGGGACAGCTAAAGAGACCCAGTACTTC.

The chain combines TRBV6-2 or TRBV6-3 with TRBJ2-1; TRBD2 aligns across 7 bases. The CDR3 contains 18 residues. CDR1 is MNHEY, CDR2 SVGEGT, per germline. V trimming: 0 bases; J trimming: 4 bases; junction bases outside the gene matches: 12. The CDR3 protein is CASSYSGAGAIPYNEQFF. The CDR3, as DNA: TGTGCCAGCAGTTACTCAGGGGCGGGAGCGATACCATACAATGAGCAGTTCTTC.

CDR3 DNA: TGTGCCAGCAGCTCACCAGGGACAGCCAAGCGGGAGACCCAGTACTTC. This gives the protein CASSSPGTAKRETQYF. The V and J genes are TRBV11-2 and TRBJ2-5; TRBD1 aligns across 7 bases. The CDR3 covers 16 residues. Losses at the gene ends were 4 bases for V and 5 bases for J; bases not matched to a gene: 13. The germline V gene encodes CDR1 SGHAT and CDR2 FQNNGV.